Each of the 32 T cell receptor beta chains below was sequenced from the same sample in a study of read filtering for tumor transcriptome and immune sequencing (dated by TCRdb to 2018 to 2021). Sequencing used an Illumina HiSeq 4000. Starting from about 400 ng RNA, TCR libraries were constructed with the Immunoverse kit using molecular barcoded adaptors that cover the alpha/delta and beta/gamma chains. TCRdb's own reprocessing of the public reads used fastp at Q25 and MiXCR and kept productive beta chains. Rows merge per CDR3 protein into single entries with the most common DNA and genes. This sample is represented by fewer than 45,000 distinct CDR3 sequences; around an eighth of them were singletons. Of the sample, 30% is held by the ten largest clones. Specimen: a population of CD138-negative cells sorted from bone marrow. Sample cell subset or site, as interpreted from the label and publication: bone marrow mononuclear cells depleted of CD138+ plasma/myeloma cells by negative magnetic selection. The receptors originated from a donor aged 40 or older with multiple myeloma.

This clonotype was observed many times. The chain recombines TRBV11-2 with TRBJ1-3; 7 bases align to TRBD1. CDR1 and CDR2 from the germline V gene are SGHAT and FQNNGV. V lost 3 bases, J lost 4 bases, and 3 bases stayed unmatched. There are 14 residues in the CDR3. In DNA form, the CDR3 reads TGTGCCAGCAGCTTTGACAGGGAAGGAAACACCATATATTTT. Translating gives CASSFDREGNTIYF.

This chain connects TRBV30 to TRBJ2-3; D not certain. Deletions cut 3 bases from V and 13 bases from J, with 14 bases between. The germline gives CDR1 GTSNPN, CDR2 SVGIG (reference sequence). This CDR3 region has 11 residues. The CDR3 sequence: CAWRGGPAKYF. As DNA, the CDR3 is TGTGCCTGGAGAGGTGGGCCTGCGAAGTATTTT.

This clonotype was seen repeatedly, ten times or more. The rearrangement links TRBV20-1 to TRBJ2-7; D possibly corresponds to TRBD1 (6 bases). This CDR3 comprises 13 residues. Germline V gene data show CDR1 as DFQATT and CDR2 as SNEGSKA (reference sequence). As DNA, the CDR3 is TGCAGCACTTTAACAGGGTCCCACTACGAGCAGTACTTC. It specifies CSTLTGSHYEQYF.

This clonotype was detected ten times or more. The chain couples TRBV24-1 to TRBJ2-1; the match to TRBD2 covers 10 bases. Germline lookup yields CDR1 KGHDR and CDR2 SFDVKD. This CDR3 comprises 13 residues. V shed 9 bases, J shed 8 bases, and the junction held 6 bases outside the gene matches. The CDR3 coding sequence is TGTGCCACCTCAGCGGGGGGGTGGTATGAGCAGTTCTTC. This translates into CATSAGGWYEQFF.

This clonotype was detected ten times or more. The chain links TRBV19 to TRBJ1-5; D is uncertain. Germline values: CDR1 LNHDA, CDR2 SQIVND (reference sequence). Trimming took 7 bases from V and 5 from J, leaving 21 bases between them. There are 16 residues in the CDR3. In nucleotides, the CDR3 is TGTGCCAGTATCCCCGGCACCCCAGACTCTTATCAGCCCCAGCATTTT. As protein: CASIPGTPDSYQPQHF.

There are many counts of this clonotype. One base away lies a much larger clone, so this may be a sequencing read error. The chain carries TRBV7-2 and TRBJ2-1; 7 nucleotides agree with TRBD2. The CDR3 sequence is 15 residues long. Germline V lookup: CDR1 SGHTA, CDR2 FQGNSA. The CDR3 DNA reads as TGTGCCAGCAGCTTAGGGTCGGGGAGGGCGAATGTGCAGTTCTTC. Amino acids: CASSLGSGRANVQFF.

A remark on this clonotype: Given a far larger clone just one base away, this is likely a sequencing read error. This chain joins TRBV4-3 and TRBJ1-1; D ambiguous. The germline V and J ends were trimmed by 6 bases and 2 bases, with 10 bases remaining between them. CDR3 size: 13 residues. CDR1 and CDR2 from the germline V gene are LGHNA and YSLEER. In nucleotides, the CDR3 is TGCGCCAGCAGTCTCAGGCGAAACACTGAAGCTTTCTTT. This codes for CASSLRRNTEAFF.

This clonotype appeared many times. The chain employs TRBV20-1 and TRBJ2-1; TRBD2 agrees at 16 bases. Looked up from germline, CDR1 is DFQATT and CDR2 is SNEGSKA (reference sequence). The CDR3 consists of 19 residues. V gave up 0 bases and J gave up 8 bases; unmatched junction bases: 13. The CDR3 DNA reads TGCAGTGCTAGAGACTCATTAGGGACTAGCGGGAGGGCCGTGGATGAGCAGTTCTTC. Its translation is CSARDSLGTSGRAVDEQFF.

This clonotype was seen repeatedly, ten times or more. V and J are TRBV19 and TRBJ2-1, with 11 bases that match TRBD2. Germline CDR1 is LNHDA and CDR2 is SQIVND (reference sequence). This CDR3 is 15 amino acids long. Germline trimming cut 6 bases from V and 4 bases from J; bases unmatched to any gene: 5. The CDR3 protein is CASSATSGIYNEQFF. CDR3 nucleotides: TGTGCCAGTAGCGCGACTAGCGGGATATACAATGAGCAGTTCTTC.

In its sample, this clonotype was seen many times. The chain couples TRBV27 to TRBJ2-1; D might be TRBD2 (5 bases). There are 15 residues in the CDR3. CDR1 and CDR2 (germline): MNHEY, SMNVEV (reference sequence). Trimming took 7 bases from V and 7 from J, leaving 20 bases between them. The CDR3 DNA is TGTGCCAGCACCCTAAGGGCCCCGGGGATGAATGAGCAGTTCTTC. Its translation: CASTLRAPGMNEQFF.

As to this clonotype: A single base separates this from a much larger clone, so it may be a read error. In this CDR3 the conserved last residue, phenylalanine or tryptophan, is missing, so a read error is likely. The DNA of the CDR3 is TGCGCCAGCAGCCAAGCCAGGGACAGCTCCTACGAGCAGTACTCC. Translating gives CASSQARDSSYEQYS. The gene calls are TRBV4-3 and TRBJ2-7; 7 positions agree with TRBD1. The CDR3 covers 15 residues. After removal of 1 base from V and 0 bases from J, the junction contained 3 bases not matched to a gene. The germline V gene has CDR1 LGHNA and CDR2 YSLEER.

This clonotype was found a few times. The chain joins TRBV6-2 or TRBV6-3 to TRBJ2-1; 11 bases align to TRBD2. The ends lost 5 bases at V and 7 bases at J; junction bases unmatched: 10. This CDR3 region has 16 residues. Germline V gene data show CDR1 as MNHEY and CDR2 as SVGEGT. CDR3 sequence: CASSQGASGRWNEQFF. The CDR3 coding sequence is TGTGCCAGCAGTCAAGGGGCTAGCGGGAGGTGGAATGAGCAGTTCTTC.

This clonotype was found many times. The V gene is TRBV2, the J gene TRBJ1-2; D may be TRBD1 (5 bases). Trimming left V 3 bases short and J 0 bases short, with 11 bases between. CDR1 is SNHLY, CDR2 FYNNEI, per germline. CDR3 length: 15 residues. The CDR3 nucleotides read TGTGCCAGCAGTGAGGGGCAGGACGCTAACTATGGCTACACCTTC. Amino acids: CASSEGQDANYGYTF.

A note on this clonotype: One junction end does not reproduce the germline sequence, and a read error may be involved. The V and J genes are TRBV5-1 and TRBJ1-4, with TRBD1 identical over 11 bases. The CDR3 has 12 residues. Germline V gives CDR1 SGHRS, CDR2 YFSETQ. The CDR3 here is CASSPDGTGGRF. CDR3 DNA sequence: TGCGCCAGCAGCCCCGACGGGACAGGGGGTAGGTTT.

The chain employs TRBV15 and TRBJ1-1; D unclear. The CDR3 is 14 amino acids. Trimming removed 0 bases at V and 5 bases at J, with 10 bases between. CDR1 is LNHNV, CDR2 YYDKDF, per germline (reference sequence). The CDR3 region is CATSREPEWTEAFF. The DNA for the CDR3 is TGTGCCACCAGCAGAGAGCCGGAGTGGACTGAAGCTTTCTTT.

This clonotype was counted a single time. This is likely an artifact of a read error, given a far larger clone one base away. This chain links TRBV7-8 with TRBJ2-5; 9 bases line up with TRBD2. Germline CDR1 reads SGHVS; CDR2 reads FQNEAQ. The CDR3 consists of 15 residues. CDR3 protein: CASILNAGGAETQYF. CDR3 bases: TGTGCCAGCATCTTAAATGCGGGAGGGGCGGAGACCCAGTACTTC. The full variable domain, its missing parts supplied by reference TRBV7-8 and TRBJ2-5, is GAGVSQSPRYKVAKRGQDVALRCDPISGHVSLFWYQQALGQGPEFLTYFQNEAQLDKSGLPSDRFFAERPEGSVSTLKIQRTQQEDSAVYLCASILNAGGAETQYFGPGTRLLVL.

This clonotype was detected many times. This chain links TRBV5-1 with TRBJ2-1, with 9 bases fitting TRBD1. With 0 bases clipped from V and 9 bases from J, the junction kept 7 bases outside the gene matches. This CDR3 is 15 amino acids long. CDR1 and CDR2 from the germline V gene are SGHRS and YFSETQ. This CDR3 reads CASSLAWTGESEQFF. Written as DNA, the CDR3 is TGCGCCAGCAGCTTGGCTTGGACAGGGGAAAGTGAGCAGTTCTTC.

This clonotype was detected ten times or more. The genes are TRBV28 and TRBJ2-5; TRBD1 aligns across 9 bases. In germline, CDR1 is MDHEN, CDR2 SYDVKM. CDR3 size: 16 residues. Unmatched junction bases numbered 8, after V lost 6 bases and J lost 0 bases. The CDR3 DNA sequence: TGTGCCAGCAGCTCACAGGGGGCCAAATACCAAGAGACCCAGTACTTC. As protein: CASSSQGAKYQETQYF.

Concerning this clonotype itself: A far larger clone is one base from this, pointing to a likely read error. V usage is TRBV4-3 and J usage is TRBJ2-1; D is uncertain. Germline CDR1 LGHNA, CDR2 YSLEER. This CDR3 spans 18 amino acids. V was shortened by 5 bases and J by 0 bases, with 20 bases between the two germline ends. The DNA for the CDR3 is TGCGCCAGCAGCACATCAAGGACCCAGCCGGGCTCCTACAATGAGCAGTTCTTC. Amino acid sequence: CASSTSRTQPGSYNEQFF.

This clonotype was recorded many times. The chain is built from TRBV6-4 and TRBJ2-3; TRBD2 might be the D (7 bases). Looked up from germline, CDR1 is MRHNA and CDR2 is SNTAGT. The CDR3 runs to 15 residues. Trimming removed 7 bases from V and 2 bases from J, with 16 bases in between. Written as DNA, the CDR3 is TGTGCCAGCAAAGCCGGGGAGGGGGACACAGATACGCAGTATTTT. Its translation is CASKAGEGDTDTQYF.

This clonotype was found many times. This rearrangement joins TRBV5-5 to TRBJ2-7; D remains ambiguous. This CDR3 is 12 amino acids long. With 0 bases removed from V and 5 bases from J, the gap between germline ends came to 6 bases. The germline V gene has CDR1 SGHKS and CDR2 YYEKEE (reference sequence). The CDR3 reads CASSLVDNEQYF. CDR3 DNA: TGTGCCAGCAGCTTGGTCGATAACGAGCAGTACTTC.

The table lists this clonotype with many counts. The CDR3 spells CASSGNMNTEAFF. CDR3 bases: TGTGCCAGCAGCGGGAACATGAACACTGAAGCTTTCTTT. This chain connects TRBV2 to TRBJ1-1; no definite D call. The V end lost 6 bases, the J end lost 0 bases, and 8 bases lay between the germline ends. In germline, CDR1 is SNHLY, CDR2 FYNNEI. This CDR3 has 13 residues.

This clonotype was observed at least ten times. This chain uses TRBV7-9 with TRBJ2-3, with D maybe TRBD2 (6 bases). V shed 8 bases and J shed 0 bases, with 18 bases lying between them. Germline V CDR1 and CDR2: SEHNR, FQNEAQ (reference sequence). CDR3 length: 16 residues. CDR3 DNA: TGTGCCAGCGGGAAAAGCGGGCGGTCTAGCACAGATACGCAGTATTTT. Translation: CASGKSGRSSTDTQYF. The variable domain in full, with the rest retrieved from reference TRBV7-9 and TRBJ2-3, is DTGVSQNPRHKITKRGQNVTFRCDPISEHNRLYWYRQTLGQGPEFLTYFQNEAQLEKSRLLSDRFSAERPKGSFSTLEIQRTEQGDSAMYLCASGKSGRSSTDTQYFGPGTRLTVL.

There are many counts of this clonotype. The DNA of the CDR3 is TGTGCCAGCAGGACGGTAGGCCGCTCCTACGAGCAGTACTTC. Its protein product is CASRTVGRSYEQYF. The V gene is TRBV27, the J gene TRBJ2-7; no clear D. The CDR3 covers 14 residues. CDR1 is MNHEY and CDR2 is SMNVEV in the germline V gene (reference sequence). V dropped 6 bases and J dropped 0 bases, with 12 bases sitting between them.

In its sample, this clonotype was seen many times. This chain's CDR3 is CASSFGQINQPQHF. CDR3 nucleotides: TGTGCCAGCAGCTTTGGCCAGATAAATCAGCCCCAGCATTTT. The genes are TRBV7-9 and TRBJ1-5; D uncertain. V dropped 3 bases and J dropped 4 bases, with 10 bases sitting between them. The CDR3 runs to 14 residues. The germline V gene encodes CDR1 SEHNR and CDR2 FQNEAQ (reference sequence).

This clonotype was detected a few times. The J gene is TRBJ2-1, the V gene TRBV6-5; TRBD2 matches 12 bases. Trimming at V came to 4 bases and at J to 2 bases, leaving 3 bases not matched to a gene. Germline V gene sequence: CDR1 MNHEY, CDR2 SVGAGI. CDR3 length: 16 residues. CDR3 in amino acids: CASSSSSGRAYNEQFF. The CDR3, as DNA: TGTGCCAGCAGTTCGTCTAGCGGGAGGGCCTACAATGAGCAGTTCTTC.

This clonotype has a handful of counts. The rearrangement joins TRBV7-2 to TRBJ2-5; no clear D. This CDR3 contains 14 residues. CDR1 and CDR2 from the germline V gene are SGHTA and FQGNSA. V was shortened by 9 bases and J by 5 bases, with 19 bases between the two germline ends. The CDR3 sequence is CAREPTPYAETQYF. CDR3 coding DNA: TGTGCCAGGGAACCGACACCCTATGCGGAGACCCAGTACTTC.

This clonotype was detected ten times or more. The chain recombines TRBV21-1 with TRBJ2-5. TRBV21-1 is marked as a pseudogene. CDR3 length equals 15 residues. For the CDR3, the DNA is TGTGCCAGCAGCAAAGTTAATAGGGTACAAGAGACCCAGTACTTC. Its protein product is CASSKVNRVQETQYF.

The chain is built from TRBV6-2 or TRBV6-3 and TRBJ2-7, with D hard to call. Between the trimmed V and J ends, which lost 6 bases and 3 bases, there was a span of 6 bases. The CDR3 contains 11 residues. Germline V lookup: CDR1 MNHEY, CDR2 SVGEGT. The CDR3 loop reads CASSENYEQYF. CDR3 nucleotide sequence: TGTGCCAGCAGCGAAAACTACGAGCAGTACTTC.

This clonotype was detected ten times or more. V gene TRBV6-1 combines with J gene TRBJ1-5; no definite D call. Germline-derived CDR1 and CDR2 are MNHNS and SASEGT. This CDR3 spans 16 amino acids. V was pared by 1 base and J by 0 bases, with 10 bases between. The DNA for the CDR3 is TGTGCCAGCAGTGAAGTAGATGCTAATAGCAATCAGCCCCAGCATTTT. It specifies CASSEVDANSNQPQHF.

This clonotype was counted at least ten times. The chain has TRBV10-3 and TRBJ2-1, with D perhaps TRBD1 (5 bases). V was cut by 4 bases and J by 3 bases, with 25 bases left in between. CDR1 is ENHRY, CDR2 SYGVKD, per germline. CDR3 length: 19 residues. CDR3 sequence: CAISVSETVRVPYYNEQFF. CDR3 coding DNA: TGTGCCATCAGTGTGTCCGAGACAGTCCGAGTTCCGTACTACAATGAGCAGTTCTTC.

This clonotype turned up a few times. The chain links TRBV20-1 to TRBJ1-2; 8 bases are a match to TRBD1. The trim removed 0 bases at V and 6 bases at J, leaving 6 bases unmatched. Germline CDR1 DFQATT, CDR2 SNEGSKA (reference sequence). This CDR3 spans 14 amino acids. The CDR3 sequence: CSARDRSGGHGYTF. The CDR3 nucleotides are TGCAGTGCTAGAGATAGGTCAGGGGGCCATGGCTACACCTTC.